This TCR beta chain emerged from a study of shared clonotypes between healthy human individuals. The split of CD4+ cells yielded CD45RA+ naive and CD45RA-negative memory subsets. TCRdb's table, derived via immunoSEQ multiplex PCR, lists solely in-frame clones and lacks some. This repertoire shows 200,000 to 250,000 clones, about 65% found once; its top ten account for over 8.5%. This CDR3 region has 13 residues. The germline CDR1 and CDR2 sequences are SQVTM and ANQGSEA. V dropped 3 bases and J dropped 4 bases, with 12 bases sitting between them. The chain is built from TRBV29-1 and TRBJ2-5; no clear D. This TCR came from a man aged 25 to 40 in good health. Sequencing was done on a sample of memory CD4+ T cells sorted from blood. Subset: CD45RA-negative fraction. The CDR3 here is CSVDPMDGETQYF. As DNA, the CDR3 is TGCAGCGTTGATCCAATGGACGGAGAGACCCAGTACTTC.